This T cell receptor (beta chain) was retrieved from a study of cytomegalovirus exposure and HLA in healthy donors. The PCR ran on 60 Vbeta and 13 Jbeta primers. Repertoires were generated with immunoSEQ multiplex PCR, while TCRdb's copy carries only in-frame clones and drops some. The sample has under 150,000 clones; approximately 79% are singletons. Whole-study findings and limits: With later analysis, a missense DCLRE1C variant became linked to TCR beta V- and J-gene trimming. About 90% or about 30% of the time was how often most TCR beta V segments were productive, according to an earlier analysis.

V lost 0 bases and J 2 bases, leaving 8 bases between the germline ends. Germline V gene lookup returns CDR1 SGHRS and CDR2 YFSETQ. There are 14 residues in the CDR3. About this clone: Its cognate antigen is unknown.

The sample taken for sequencing was PBMCs. The chain uses TRBV5-1 and TRBJ2-5; D is unresolved. This TCR came from a woman in her thirties or forties in good health and CMV-seropositive. The CDR3 spells CASSLVFVQETQYF. In DNA, the CDR3 is TGCGCCAGCAGCTTGGTATTTGTACAAGAGACCCAGTACTTC.